This entry describes one T cell receptor beta chain. Treatment in this sample: randomized to nivolumab then ipilimumab (arm A) or the reverse (arm B). None of the patients previously received DNA-damaging chemotherapy. Sorted cells were live CD3+CD8+, lacking CD19 and CD56, from PBMCs. This CDR3 has 15 residues. Germline V gene data show CDR1 as MNHNS and CDR2 as SASEGT. V was pared by 2 bases and J by 5 bases, with 15 bases between. This sample is part of a study of sequential checkpoint blockade in melanoma. Background on the study: Randomization was 1:1 between first-line nivolumab→ipilimumab and ipilimumab→nivolumab.

TCRdb keeps only in-frame clones here, not all; method: immunoSEQ multiplex PCR. The sample lists more than 25,000 clones; about 89% were seen once. The specimen was CD8+ T cells sorted from blood (inferred from file names), collected from a patient given nivolumab and ipilimumab in sequence. The chain couples TRBV6-1 to TRBJ1-1; the D gene is possibly TRBD1 (6 bases). The sequence was obtained from a human donor with melanoma. CDR3 residues: CASSEKEQGGTEAFF. The CDR3 nucleotides are TGTGCCAGCAGTGAAAAGGAACAGGGAGGGACTGAAGCTTTCTTT.